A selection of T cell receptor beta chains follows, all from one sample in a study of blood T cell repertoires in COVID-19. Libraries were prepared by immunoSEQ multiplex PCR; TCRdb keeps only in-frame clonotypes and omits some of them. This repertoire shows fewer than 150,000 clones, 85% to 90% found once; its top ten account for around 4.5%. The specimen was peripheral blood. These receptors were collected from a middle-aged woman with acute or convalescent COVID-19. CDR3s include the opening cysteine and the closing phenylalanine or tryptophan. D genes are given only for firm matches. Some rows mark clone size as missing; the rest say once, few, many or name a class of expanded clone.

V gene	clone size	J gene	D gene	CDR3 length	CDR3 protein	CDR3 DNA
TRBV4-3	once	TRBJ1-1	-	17	CASSQSTSSGAKTEAFF	TGCGCCAGCAGCCAATCGACCTCTTCAGGGGCTAAGACTGAAGCTTTCTTT
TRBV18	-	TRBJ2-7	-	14	CASSPGTPSYEQYF	TGTGCCAGCTCACCCGGGACACCTTCCTACGAGCAGTACTTC
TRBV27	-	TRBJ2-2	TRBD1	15	CASSFRTGNTGELFF	TGTGCCAGCAGTTTCCGGACAGGGAACACCGGGGAGCTGTTTTTT
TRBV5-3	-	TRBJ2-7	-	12	CARRCRAGEQYF	TGTGCCAGAAGGTGCAGGGCAGGCGAGCAGTACTTC
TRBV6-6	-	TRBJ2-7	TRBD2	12	CACGSILYEQYF	TGTGCCTGCGGGAGTATACTCTACGAGCAGTACTTC
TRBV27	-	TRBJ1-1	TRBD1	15	CASSLAGGAHTEAFF	TGTGCCAGCAGTTTGGCAGGGGGCGCCCACACTGAAGCTTTCTTT
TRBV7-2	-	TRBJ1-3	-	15	CASSEERSSGNTIYF	TGTGCCAGCAGCGAGGAGAGGAGCTCTGGAAACACCATATATTTT
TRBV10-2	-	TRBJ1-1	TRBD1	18	CASSDSGGRIGLNTEAFF	TGCGCCAGCAGTGATTCAGGGGGCAGGATCGGTCTGAACACTGAAGCTTTCTTT
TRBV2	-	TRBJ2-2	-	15	CASSDPGVVAGELFF	TGTGCCAGCAGCGACCCCGGGGTAGTAGCCGGGGAGCTGTTTTTT
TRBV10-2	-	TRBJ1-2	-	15	CASSERGGSSLGHTF	TGCGCCAGCAGTGAGAGGGGCGGTTCGTCTTTGGGGCACACCTTC
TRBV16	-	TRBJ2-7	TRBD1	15	CASSPQRTGHGEQYF	TGTGCCAGCAGCCCCCAGCGGACAGGGCACGGCGAGCAGTACTTC
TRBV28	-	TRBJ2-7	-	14	CASSLGTAFYEQYF	TGTGCCAGCAGTCTCGGGACTGCATTTTACGAGCAGTACTTC
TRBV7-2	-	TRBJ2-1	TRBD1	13	CASSLTGGNEQFF	TGTGCCAGCAGCTTAACAGGGGGAAATGAGCAGTTCTTC
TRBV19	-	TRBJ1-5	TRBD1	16	CASVGRGGLGNQPQHF	TGTGCCAGTGTGGGGCGAGGGGGCCTGGGCAATCAGCCCCAGCATTTT
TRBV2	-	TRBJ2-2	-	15	CASSPHPGSTGELFF	TGTGCCAGCAGCCCGCACCCCGGGAGCACCGGGGAGCTGTTTTTT
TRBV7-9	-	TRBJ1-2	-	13	CASSLRGGYGYTF	TGTGCCAGCAGCTTAAGGGGAGGCTATGGCTACACCTTC
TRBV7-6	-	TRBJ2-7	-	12	CASSAANYEQYF	TGTGCCAGCAGCGCGGCCAACTACGAGCAGTACTTC
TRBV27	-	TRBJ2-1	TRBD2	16	CASSSPPGTTLNEQFF	TGTGCCAGCAGTTCCCCTCCCGGGACTACCCTCAATGAGCAGTTCTTC
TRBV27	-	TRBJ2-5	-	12	CATQGLEETQYF	TGTGCCACGCAGGGACTTGAAGAGACCCAGTACTTC
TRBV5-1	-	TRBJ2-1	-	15	CASSSEAGGGNEQFF	TGCGCCAGCAGCTCCGAGGCCGGGGGAGGCAATGAGCAGTTCTTC
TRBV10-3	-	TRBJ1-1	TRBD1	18	CAISWSGGPSGMNTEAFF	TGTGCCATCAGTTGGTCAGGGGGACCCTCGGGTATGAACACTGAAGCTTTCTTT
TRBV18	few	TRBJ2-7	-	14	CASSPQGWTYEQYF	TGTGCCAGCTCACCTCAGGGTTGGACCTACGAGCAGTACTTC
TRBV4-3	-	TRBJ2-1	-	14	CASSQDPSYNEQFF	TGCGCCAGCAGCCAAGATCCCAGCTACAATGAGCAGTTCTTC
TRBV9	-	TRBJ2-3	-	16	CASSVATRGITDTQYF	TGTGCCAGCAGCGTAGCTACGCGGGGAATCACAGATACGCAGTATTTT
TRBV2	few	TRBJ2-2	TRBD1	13	CASTGTGRGELFF	TGTGCCAGCACCGGGACAGGACGCGGGGAGCTGTTTTTT
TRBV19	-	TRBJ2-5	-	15	CASSTGDRGRETQYF	TGTGCCAGTAGTACGGGGGACAGAGGGCGTGAGACCCAGTACTTC
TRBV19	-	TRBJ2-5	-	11	CASSLQETQYF	TGTGCCAGTAGTCTCCAGGAGACCCAGTACTTC
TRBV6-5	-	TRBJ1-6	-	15	CASSYYQGRNSPLHF	TGTGCCAGCAGTTACTATCAGGGCCGGAATTCACCCCTCCACTTT
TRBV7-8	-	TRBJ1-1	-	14	CASTPWAANTEAFF	TGTGCCAGCACCCCCTGGGCAGCAAACACTGAAGCTTTCTTT
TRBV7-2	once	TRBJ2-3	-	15	CASSRQGPGADTQYF	TGTGCCAGCAGCCGCCAGGGCCCTGGGGCAGATACGCAGTATTTT
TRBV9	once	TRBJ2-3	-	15	CASSVPSESTDTQYF	TGTGCCAGCAGCGTCCCTAGCGAGAGCACAGATACGCAGTATTTT
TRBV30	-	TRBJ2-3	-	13	CAWSRRGTDTQYF	TGTGCCTGGAGCCGACGGGGGACAGATACGCAGTATTTT
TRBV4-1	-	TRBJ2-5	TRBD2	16	CASSHLLAGLRETQYF	TGCGCCAGCAGCCACCTACTAGCGGGGCTGCGTGAGACCCAGTACTTC
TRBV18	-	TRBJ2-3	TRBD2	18	CASSPRGTSGASTDTQYF	TGTGCCAGCTCACCACGGGGCACTAGCGGGGCTAGCACAGATACGCAGTATTTT
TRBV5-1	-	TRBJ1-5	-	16	CASSPGPANRDQPQHF	TGCGCCAGCAGCCCCGGGCCCGCCAACAGGGATCAGCCCCAGCATTTT
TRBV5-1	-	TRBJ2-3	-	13	CASNRGSTDTQYF	TGCGCCAGCAATCGGGGGTCCACAGATACGCAGTATTTT
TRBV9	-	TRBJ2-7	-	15	CASSVASGRVYEQYF	TGTGCCAGCAGCGTAGCCTCGGGTCGAGTCTACGAGCAGTACTTC
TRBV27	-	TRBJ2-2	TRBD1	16	CASSPDRAPNTGELFF	TGTGCCAGCAGTCCAGACAGGGCCCCGAACACCGGGGAGCTGTTTTTT
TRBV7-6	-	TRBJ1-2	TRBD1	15	CASSLAAGGNYGYTF	TGTGCCAGCAGCTTAGCGGCAGGGGGGAACTATGGCTACACCTTC
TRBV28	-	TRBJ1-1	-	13	CASSMARVTEAFF	TGTGCCAGCAGCATGGCCAGGGTCACTGAAGCTTTCTTT
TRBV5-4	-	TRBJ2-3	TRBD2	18	CASSGGASGLRRTDTQYF	TGTGCCAGCAGCGGGGGGGCTAGCGGGTTGAGGCGCACAGATACGCAGTATTTT
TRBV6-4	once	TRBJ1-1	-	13	CASSRFQGTEAFF	TGTGCCAGCAGCAGATTTCAGGGGACTGAAGCTTTCTTT
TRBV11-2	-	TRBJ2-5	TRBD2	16	CASSPQLAGGRKTQYF	TGTGCCAGCAGCCCACAACTAGCGGGAGGGAGAAAGACCCAGTACTTC